The clone carrying this T cell receptor (beta chain) was seen repeatedly, ten times or more. Its antigen is currently unknown. An absence of ophthalmopathy progression within 18 months meant stable Graves' hyperthyroidism. Diagnoses were established using clinical symptoms, serum thyroxine and TRAb, thyroid ultrasound and orbital computed tomography. The data stem from a study of T cells in Graves' hyperthyroidism and ophthalmopathy. General study points: Among clonotypes expanded in thyroid above 0.001, most were also found in blood.

Amplification targeted TCR beta CDR3 regions from RNA transcripts. Initially, a first-round RT-PCR of the TCR CDR3 employed the HTBI primer set. One entry per CDR3 protein results from TCRdb running MiXCR on the multiplex PCR reads. The sample shows more than 450,000 distinct CDR3 sequences, around 15% of them seen only once. The sequenced material came from blood. The TCR was taken from a woman between 35 and 50 years old with Graves' hyperthyroidism.

CDR3 in DNA: TGTGCCAGCAGCCCCGGGACTAGCGGGTTGAGTAATGAGCAGTTCTTC. As protein: CASSPGTSGLSNEQFF. The chain is built from TRBV9 and TRBJ2-1; the match to TRBD2 covers 12 bases. Trimming took 4 bases from V and 7 from J; bases not matched to a gene: 9. Germline lookup yields CDR1 SGDLS and CDR2 YYNGEE. This CDR3 is 16 amino acids long.